The T cell receptor (beta chain) under discussion was sequenced for a study of beta chain features in type 1 diabetes. The study reverse transcribed the entire isolated RNA, so it sequenced expressed TCRB transcripts. Sequencing was performed with immunoSEQ multiplex PCR; in TCRdb, only in-frame clones are kept and a portion is missing. The data hold 620,000 or so clones, with 15% to 19% observed a single time. Comment on this clone: Other DNA sequences in this specimen translate into the identical CDR3.

Germline V gene lookup returns CDR1 MNHEY and CDR2 SVGAGI. The CDR3 runs to 12 residues. With 8 bases removed from V and 3 bases from J, the gap between germline ends came to 9 bases. Material for sequencing was naive CD4+ T cells from blood. This receptor was obtained from a man younger than 35 in good health. This chain joins TRBV6-5 and TRBJ2-3, with D perhaps TRBD2 (6 bases). The CDR3 sequence: CASRRDTDTQYF. DNA of the CDR3: TGTGCCAGCCGGCGGGATACAGATACGCAGTATTTT.